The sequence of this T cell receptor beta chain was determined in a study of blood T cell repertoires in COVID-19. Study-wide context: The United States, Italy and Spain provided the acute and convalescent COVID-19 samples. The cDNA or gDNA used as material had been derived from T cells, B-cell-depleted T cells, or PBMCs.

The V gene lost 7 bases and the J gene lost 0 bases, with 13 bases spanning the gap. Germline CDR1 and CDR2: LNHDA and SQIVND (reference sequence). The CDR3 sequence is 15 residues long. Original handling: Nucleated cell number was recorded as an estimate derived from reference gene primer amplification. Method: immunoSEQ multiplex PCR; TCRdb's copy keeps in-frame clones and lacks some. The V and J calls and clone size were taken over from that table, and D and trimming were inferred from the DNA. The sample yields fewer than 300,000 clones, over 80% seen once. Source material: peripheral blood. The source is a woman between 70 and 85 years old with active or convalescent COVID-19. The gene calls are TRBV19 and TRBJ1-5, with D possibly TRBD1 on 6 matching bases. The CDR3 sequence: CASIRTAYSNQPQHF. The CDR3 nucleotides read TGTGCCAGTATCCGGACAGCGTATAGCAATCAGCCCCAGCATTTT.